This T cell receptor (beta chain) was sequenced for a study of cytotoxic CD8 clonotypes in ibrutinib-treated CLL (dated by TCRdb to the early 2020s). For the wider study: The cohort included about 15 treatment-naive and 11 to 12 relapsed/refractory patients; some 18 were IGHV unmutated. Partial responses were observed in about 24 patients and complete responses in 2; after a median follow-up of around 68 months, remission was maintained in 14 patients and progression was observed in some 12. The response samples were drawn at a median of roughly twelve months into treatment, with a range of about 6 to 40 months. Samples averaged roughly 280,000 productive templates and 90,000 to 95,000 productive rearrangements. Longitudinal samples were available for about 30% of the roughly 86 trial participants. Cryopreserved peripheral blood mononuclear cells were collected before treatment, at response, and at either disease progression or sustained remission. Every sample from remission and from progressive disease was obtained while the patients were still on ibrutinib.

This clone was seen a few times. Its antigen is unknown. Relative to the germline gene, one junction end is altered; a read error may explain this. Results and caveats for the whole study, not just this receptor: Sampling times were not matched between sustained-remission and progressing patients, and lymph node repertoires were not studied. At baseline, clonality was higher than in age-matched healthy donors and showed a strong correlation with circulating CD8+ T-cell counts. Clonality rose at ibrutinib response, remained stable during sustained remission, and dropped back toward baseline at progression. Public clonotypes were found to be uncommon and were observed to contract or remain stable during treatment; the increase in clonality was shown to reflect expansion of private clonotypes at ibrutinib response.

The sample's time point, from its label and the paper: 12 months on ibrutinib. For TCR beta library preparation, roughly 2 micrograms of genomic DNA was extracted from cryopreserved PBMCs. Longitudinal blood samples from CLL patients receiving ibrutinib monotherapy were subjected to high-throughput TCR beta sequencing. The patients took part in an open-label, single-center phase 2 trial of ibrutinib monotherapy. A MiSeq instrument was used for deep resolution sequencing, which targeted depths ranging from 1 in 1 million up to 1 in 200,000 T cells, with coverage averaging 10x for each clonotype. The immunoSEQ hsTCRB Kit was used to generate the TCR beta libraries. From the authors' description of their analysis: Data were analyzed with ImmunoSEQ Data Assistant and ImmunoSEQ Analyzer, with V, D and J genes assigned per IMGT definitions. Clonality was computed as one minus normalized Shannon entropy of productive rearrangement frequencies, ranging from 0 to 1. Only overrepresented clonotypes making up at least 0.05% of each patient's repertoire were included in the public clonotype analysis. Roughly 12 age-matched healthy donor repertoires from immuneACCESS were used as controls for clonality. Sourced from immuneACCESS, this table was stored by TCRdb with only in-frame sequences that have V and J called. A share of the clones is absent; for the studies checked, an unresolved V gene accounts for under half, and the remainder has no known explanation. Clone size and the V and J calls come from that table; the DNA yielded D and trimming. Recorded for this sample are about 44,000 clones; almost 70% of them occurred a single time. In total, the top ten clones hold 13% of the sample.

The clonotype comes from a human donor with chronic lymphocytic leukemia. This specimen was PBMCs, taken after 12 months of ibrutinib treatment.

The CDR3 here reads CASSLDTATGELFF. The DNA sequence is given as TGTGCCAGCAGCCTAGACACCGCCACCGGGGAGCTGTTTTTT. The sequence joins TRBV11-2 to TRBJ2-2; the D gene assignment is ambiguous. The cysteine opens and the phenylalanine closes a CDR3 of 14 amino acids. Only the CDR3 part of the read is kept: 42 bases, read in frame from the first base. CDR1 and CDR2 are drawn from the germline V gene: SGHAT, FQNNGV.